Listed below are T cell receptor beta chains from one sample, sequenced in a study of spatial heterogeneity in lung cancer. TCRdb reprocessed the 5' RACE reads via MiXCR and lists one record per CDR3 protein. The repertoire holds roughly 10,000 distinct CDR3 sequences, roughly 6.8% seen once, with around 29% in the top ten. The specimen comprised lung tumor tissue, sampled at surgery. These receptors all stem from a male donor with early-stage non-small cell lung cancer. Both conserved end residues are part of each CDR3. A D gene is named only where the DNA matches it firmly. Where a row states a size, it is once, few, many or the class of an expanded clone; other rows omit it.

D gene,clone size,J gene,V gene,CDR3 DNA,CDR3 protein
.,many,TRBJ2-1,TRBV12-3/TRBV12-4,TGTGCCAGCAGTCCCTTGGGTTATGAGCAGTTCTTC,CASSPLGYEQFF
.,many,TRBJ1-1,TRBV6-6,TGTGCCAGCTTCCCGGACCTCGGCACTGAAGCTTTCTTT,CASFPDLGTEAFF
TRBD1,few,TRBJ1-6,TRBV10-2,TGCGCCAGCAGGGACAGGGGCGAGGGGTATAATTCACCCCTCCACTTT,CASRDRGEGYNSPLHF
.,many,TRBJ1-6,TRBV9,TGTGCCAGCAGCGCCGCCGGGACAATATCCCTAAATAATTCACCCCTCCACTTT,CASSAAGTISLNNSPLHF
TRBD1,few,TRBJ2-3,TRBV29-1,TGCAGCGTGGTGACAGGGGGCCGGCAACAGGATACGCAGTATTTT,CSVVTGGRQQDTQYF
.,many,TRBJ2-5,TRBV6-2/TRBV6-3,TGTGCCAGCAGTTATGGACAGAGACAAGGAGAGACCCAGTACTTC,CASSYGQRQGETQYF
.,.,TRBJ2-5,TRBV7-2,TGTGCCAGCAGCCTAAGCCCGGCTCTGGAGACCCAGTACTTC,CASSLSPALETQYF
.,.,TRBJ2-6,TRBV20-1,TGCAGTGCTAGAGAAGGGGTGGGGGTAGGTGGGGCCAACGTCCTGACTTTC,CSAREGVGVGGANVLTF
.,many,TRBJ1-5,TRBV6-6,TGTGCCAGCAATCCGGTAGGGGAGCCCCAGCATTTT,CASNPVGEPQHF
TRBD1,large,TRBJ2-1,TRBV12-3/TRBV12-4,TGTGCCAGCACCCCGGGACAGGGTAATTACAATGAGCAGTTCTTC,CASTPGQGNYNEQFF
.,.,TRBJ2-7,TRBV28,TGTGCCAGCAGCTCTACAGGGTCCCGCTACGAGCAGTACTTC,CASSSTGSRYEQYF
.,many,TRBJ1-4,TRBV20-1,TGCAGTGCTAGAAACTGGTTGAACGGTGAAAAACTGTTTTTT,CSARNWLNGEKLFF
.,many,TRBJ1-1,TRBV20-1,TGCAGTGCTAGGGTCGGGGGTATGAACACTGAAGCTTTCTTT,CSARVGGMNTEAFF
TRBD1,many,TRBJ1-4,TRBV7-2,TGTGCCAGCAGGAACGACAGGGGTGAAAAACTGTTTTTT,CASRNDRGEKLFF
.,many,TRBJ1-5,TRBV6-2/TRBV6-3,TGTGCCAGCAAAAGGATGGCGAACAATCAGCCCCAGCATTTT,CASKRMANNQPQHF
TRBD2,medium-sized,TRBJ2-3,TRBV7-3,TGTGCCAGCAGCTTAAGGGCAGCGGGGCCCACAGATACGCAGTATTTT,CASSLRAAGPTDTQYF
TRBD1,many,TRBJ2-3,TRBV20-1,TGCAGTGCCGAAGGACAGGCTCCAATGACAGATACGCAGTATTTT,CSAEGQAPMTDTQYF
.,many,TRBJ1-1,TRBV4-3,TGCGCCAGCAGCCAAGACGGTCGGCTGGGCACTGAAGCTTTCTTT,CASSQDGRLGTEAFF